This T cell receptor beta chain was captured in a study of cytomegalovirus exposure and HLA in healthy donors. PCR involved 60 Vbeta and 13 Jbeta primers. Sequencing was performed with immunoSEQ multiplex PCR; in TCRdb, only in-frame clones are kept and a portion is missing. The sample lists 200,000 or so clones; roughly nine tenths were seen once. Per the germline V gene, CDR1 is SQVTM and CDR2 is ANQGSEA. V gave up 1 base and J gave up 1 base; unmatched junction bases: 12. CDR3 size: 18 residues. The chain employs TRBV29-1 and TRBJ1-2; 10 nucleotides align to TRBD1. The sample consisted of PBMCs. The TCR was taken from a girl less than two years old in good health and CMV-seronegative. This chain's CDR3 is CSVEVGPGQGTVNYGYTF. CDR3 nucleotides: TGCAGCGTTGAAGTGGGGCCGGGACAGGGGACCGTTAACTATGGCTACACCTTC.